This TCR beta chain derives from a study of blood T cells in healthy people across ages. Researchers isolated at least 6.5 million PBMCs per sample. Primers used in a second PCR of about 7 to 12 cycles were a sample-barcoded 5' primer and a J-beta primer mix. TCRdb re-called the 5' RACE reads with MiXCR, one entry per CDR3 protein. This sample has roughly 800,000 distinct CDR3 sequences, with nearly 60% found just once. Trimming cost V 5 bases and J 7 bases; bases outside gene matches: 8. This CDR3 comprises 15 residues. Germline CDR1 MDHEN, CDR2 SYDVKM. The source is a man aged 25 to 40 in good health. The V call is TRBV28, the J call TRBJ2-1; 10 bases agree with TRBD2. The sample comprised blood. In nucleotides, the CDR3 is TGTGCCAGCAGTGCCAGCGGGAGGGGACAGAATGAGCAGTTCTTC. Residues: CASSASGRGQNEQFF.